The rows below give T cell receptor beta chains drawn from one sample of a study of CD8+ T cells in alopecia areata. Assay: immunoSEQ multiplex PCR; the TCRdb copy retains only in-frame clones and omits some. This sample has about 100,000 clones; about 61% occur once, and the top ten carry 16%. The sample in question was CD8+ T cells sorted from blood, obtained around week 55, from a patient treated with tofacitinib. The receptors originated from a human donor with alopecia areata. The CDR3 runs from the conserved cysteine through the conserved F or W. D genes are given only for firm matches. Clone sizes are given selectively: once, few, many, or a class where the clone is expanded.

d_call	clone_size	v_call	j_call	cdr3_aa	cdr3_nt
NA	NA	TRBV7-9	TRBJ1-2	CASSLVVDNYGYTF	TGTGCCAGCAGCTTGGTTGTAGATAACTATGGCTACACCTTC
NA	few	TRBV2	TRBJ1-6	CASEGPLDNSPLHF	TGTGCTAGCGAGGGTCCCCTCGATAATTCACCCCTCCACTTT
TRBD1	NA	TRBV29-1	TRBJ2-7	CSARTGVSYEQYF	TGCAGCGCACGGACAGGGGTGAGTTACGAGCAGTACTTC
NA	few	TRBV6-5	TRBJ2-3	CASSPIVGGTDTQYF	TGTGCCAGCAGCCCTATTGTGGGGGGCACAGATACGCAGTATTTT
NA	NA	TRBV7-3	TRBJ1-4	CASSKNGRVDEKLFF	TGTGCCAGCAGCAAAAACGGCAGGGTGGACGAAAAACTGTTTTTT
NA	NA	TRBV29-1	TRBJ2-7	CSVEDFSGTSDEQYF	TGCAGCGTTGAAGATTTCTCCGGGACATCGGACGAGCAGTACTTC
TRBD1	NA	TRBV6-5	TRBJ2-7	CASGKTGYSYEQYF	TGTGCCAGCGGCAAGACAGGGTACTCCTACGAGCAGTACTTC
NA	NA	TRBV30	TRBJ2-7	CAWSSRLSEQYF	TGTGCCTGGAGTTCGAGGTTGAGCGAGCAGTACTTC
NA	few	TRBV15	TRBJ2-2	CATSGPTGELFF	TGTGCCACCAGCGGCCCCACCGGGGAGCTGTTTTTT
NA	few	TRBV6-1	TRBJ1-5	CASSDGTLFVPQHF	TGTGCCAGCAGTGACGGGACCCTTTTCGTGCCCCAGCATTTT
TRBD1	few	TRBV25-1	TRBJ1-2	CASSDWDRVSTNYGYTF	TGTGCCAGCAGTGACTGGGACAGGGTTTCTACTAACTATGGCTACACCTTC
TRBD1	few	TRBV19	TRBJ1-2	CASSIGMRRQGQANYGYTF	TGTGCCAGTAGTATCGGGATGCGGAGACAGGGGCAAGCTAACTATGGCTACACCTTC
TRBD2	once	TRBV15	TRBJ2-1	CATSSGTRNNEQFF	TGTGCCACCAGCAGCGGGACTAGAAACAATGAGCAGTTCTTC
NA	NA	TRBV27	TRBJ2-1	CASSLLTYNEQFF	TGTGCCAGCAGTTTACTCACCTACAATGAGCAGTTCTTC
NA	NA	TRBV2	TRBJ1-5	CASRDTGWVSQPQHF	TGTGCCAGCAGGGATACAGGGTGGGTTAGTCAGCCCCAGCATTTT
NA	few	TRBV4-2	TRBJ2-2	CASSQPGANTGELFF	TGTGCCAGCAGCCAACCGGGGGCGAACACCGGGGAGCTGTTTTTT
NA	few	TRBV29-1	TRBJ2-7	CSVEWPTGYSYEQYF	TGCAGCGTTGAATGGCCTACAGGTTACTCCTACGAGCAGTACTTC
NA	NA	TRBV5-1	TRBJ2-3	CASSLAWQDTQYF	TGCGCCAGCAGCTTGGCCTGGCAGGATACGCAGTATTTT
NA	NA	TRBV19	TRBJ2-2	CASSFGSELFF	TGTGCCAGTAGTTTCGGATCAGAGCTGTTTTTT
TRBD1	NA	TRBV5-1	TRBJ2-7	CASSLFRGPEQYF	TGCGCCAGCAGCTTGTTCAGGGGGCCCGAGCAGTACTTC